This TCR beta chain came from a study of blood T cell repertoires in COVID-19 (TCRdb year 2020). Turning to the overall study: Samples covering the acute and convalescent phases of COVID-19 were provided by collaborators in the United States, Italy and Spain. The prospective study material was composed of cDNA or gDNA derived from T cells, B-cell-depleted T cells, or PBMCs. The dataset comprised deeply sampled blood TCRbeta repertoires from subjects exposed to, actively infected with, or recovered from COVID-19. The repertoires were released in a freely available public database meant as a resource for research on the immune response to SARS-CoV-2. Samples were obtained from the ongoing ImmuneRACE study (first 160 participants) and from 1,254 subjects provided by 6 global collaborators. The sample metadata nearly always contained a de-identified subject ID, COVID-19 status, age in years and sex. Where available, HLA class I and class II types were obtained from metadata supplied by the sample provider rather than from assay-based typing.

V has 2 bases trimmed and J has 1 base trimmed; junction bases matching no gene number 8. From its cysteine to its phenylalanine, the CDR3 spans 17 amino acids. Only the CDR3 DNA is retained, 51 bases long and in frame from the first base. The germline V gene (reference sequence) sets CDR1 to LNHNV and CDR2 to YYDKDF. TCRbeta CDR3 regions were amplified from genomic DNA by means of the immunoSEQ Assay, a bias-controlled multiplex PCR. The authors' pipeline ran thus. Nucleated cell counts per sample were estimated from amplification of reference gene primers within the assay. Sequence reads were collapsed and filtered to measure the absolute abundance of every unique TCRbeta CDR3 rearrangement. For each sample, productive Simpson clonality was calculated by taking the square root of Simpson's diversity index across productive rearrangements. Sourced from immuneACCESS, this table was stored by TCRdb with only in-frame sequences that have V and J called. A share of the clones is absent; for the studies checked, an unresolved V gene accounts for under half, and the remainder has no known explanation. V and J calls and clone size are those listed in that table; D and trimming were worked out from the DNA. The sample table records 200,000 or so clones; 80% to 90% of these occur just once. Clones ranked in the top ten supply 2.2% of the sample.

Details on this clone: Its antigen is not yet known. Nothing much larger sits one base from this clone, and base qualities are not available.

The collaborating institutions used their own protocols to collect whole blood in K2EDTA tubes. For TCRbeta analysis, collaborators shipped samples in one of three forms: frozen whole blood, isolated PBMCs, or DNA extracted from either of those sample types. Overall study outcomes, separate from this receptor: The quantity of clinical and demographic metadata differed by source and by participant and was supplied without curation.

This chain is built from TRBV15 and TRBJ2-3; 8 bases in the middle match TRBD1. This clonotype was sampled from a woman aged 50 to 60 with acute or convalescent COVID-19. Specimen: peripheral blood. The nucleotide sequence is TGTGCCACCAGCAGATCCCGACAGGGGTACGGCACAGATACGCAGTATTTT. This yields the protein CATSRSRQGYGTDTQYF.